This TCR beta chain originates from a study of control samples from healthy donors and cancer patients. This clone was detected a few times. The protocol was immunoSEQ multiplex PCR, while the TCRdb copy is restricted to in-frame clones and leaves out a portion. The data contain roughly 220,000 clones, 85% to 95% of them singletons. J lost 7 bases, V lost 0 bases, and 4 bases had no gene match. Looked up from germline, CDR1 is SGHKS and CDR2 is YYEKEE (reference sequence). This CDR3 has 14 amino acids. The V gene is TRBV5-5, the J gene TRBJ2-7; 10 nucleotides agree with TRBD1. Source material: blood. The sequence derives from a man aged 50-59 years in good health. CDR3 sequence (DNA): TGTGCCAGCAGCTTGGGGGGACAGGGGCGAGAGCAGTACGTC. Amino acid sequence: CASSLGGQGREQYV.